This T cell receptor (beta chain) was observed in a study of T-cell memory formation after mild COVID-19 (dated by TCRdb to about 2021). Looking at the study overall: TCR sequence clusters from the two donors were largely donor specific. In two donors, T-cell clones that expanded and contracted after mild COVID-19 were followed by sequencing TCRalpha and TCRbeta repertoires longitudinally. Two young, previously healthy adult volunteers made up the cohort, one male and one female.

This clonotype has just a few counts. The clone's antigen remains unknown. No much larger clone is present one base from it, and per-base qualities are unavailable. The paper's findings and limits, for the study overall: The study included only two mild cases, and larger cohorts that include severe cases with pre-infection samples were judged to be necessary. From day 15 to 85, contracting clones showed balanced CD4/CD8 phenotypes, whereas a second wave of clones that expanded from day 15 to 37 leaned towards CD4+. SARS-CoV-2 specificity was not confirmed for the second-wave clones peaking on day 37. Some responding clones were detected in pre-infection memory, suggesting pre-existing cross-reactive memory T cells joined the SARS-CoV-2 response. Contracting CD4+ clones were found mainly in CM and EM memory subsets, while CD8+ clones were enriched in EMRA.

Ficoll-Paque density gradient centrifugation was used to isolate PBMCs. The cysteine opens and the phenylalanine closes a CDR3 of 14 amino acids. The retained sequence is limited to the CDR3, 42 bases, with the frame set at the first base. Via the germline V gene, CDR1 is KGHDR and CDR2 SFDVKD. Ends trimmed: V by 5 bases, J by 10 bases; bases unmatched to a gene: 10. The sequencer was an Illumina NovaSeq 6000. cDNA libraries for TCRalpha and TCRbeta were prepared by 5'RACE using constant-segment primers, with sample barcodes and unique molecular identifiers added. RNA was extracted from every sample with Trizol reagent. The libraries were amplified in two PCR steps, and the second step added a second sample barcode and Illumina TruSeq adapters. Sequencing of libraries was performed on an Illumina NovaSeq with 2 x 150 bp paired-end reads. Turning to the authors' computational methods: Reads were demultiplexed and collapsed into UMI-guided consensus sequences with migec v1.2.7. Using mixcr v2.1.11, UMI consensuses were aligned to TRA and TRB V and J templates and then assembled into clonotypes. A clonotype was counted as expanded or contracted only if both edgeR and NoisET called the change significant, with noise models trained on biological replicates. For edgeR calls, the thresholds were a false discovery rate-adjusted p below 0.01 and a log2 fold-change of 1. PCA with hierarchical clustering of max-normalized trajectories of the 1000 most abundant clonotypes was used as exploratory dynamics analysis. Separately sequenced CD4+ and CD8+ repertoires were used to assign a CD4 or CD8 phenotype to each responding clone. TCRdb redid the processing of the public reads, applying fastp at Q25 and MiXCR, and retained in-frame beta chains. Each entry merges the rows of one CDR3 protein and shows their most common DNA and genes. The V and J calls, along with clone size, are taken from TCRdb and not from the paper's own processing. For this sample there are approximately 290,000 distinct CDR3 sequences; approximately 19% appear just once. The ten largest clones represent 21% of the sample.

The sequence was obtained from a man aged 18 to 29 who had mild COVID-19 (a few samples of this study predate the infection). The sample titles of this study are shuffled in the database, so cell type and time point are left out; the donor was told from shared clones. The rearranged segments are TRBV24-1 and TRBJ2-1; a stretch of 7 junction bases matches TRBD2. The material sequenced was PBMCs or a T cell subset sorted from them (not recorded which). The DNA sequence is given as TGTGCCACCAGTGGTACAGTCGGGGAGGGGGAGCAGTTCTTC. This yields the protein CATSGTVGEGEQFF.